The 16 T cell receptor beta chains below were found in one sample sequenced in a study of cytomegalovirus exposure and HLA in healthy donors. The primer mix had 60 Vbeta and 13 Jbeta primers. Measured with immunoSEQ multiplex PCR; TCRdb has only the in-frame clones, and not every one. The table has around 200,000 clones, about 80% seen once; the top ten hold around 1.9%. The sample taken for sequencing was PBMCs. These receptors were taken from a man aged 30 to 45 in good health and CMV-seronegative.

The chain couples TRBV6-5 to TRBJ1-5; D may be TRBD1 (6 bases). CDR1 and CDR2 (germline): MNHEY, SVGAGI. CDR3 length: 15 amino acids. Trimming removed 0 bases at V and 6 bases at J, with 12 bases between. CDR3 coding DNA: TGTGCCAGCAGTTACTCGAAGGTAGGGGGTCAGCCCCAGCATTTT. The encoded protein is CASSYSKVGGQPQHF.

The V gene is TRBV28, the J gene TRBJ1-2; D gene unclear. V dropped 6 bases and J dropped 7 bases, with 15 bases sitting between them. Germline V gives CDR1 MDHEN, CDR2 SYDVKM. This CDR3 comprises 13 residues. CDR3 bases: TGTGCCAGCAGCAGGACTGGCGCCGGTGGCTACACCTTC. As protein: CASSRTGAGGYTF.

CDR3 amino acids: CASSLGQGAETQYF. Here the CDR3 DNA reads TGTGCCAGCAGCTTAGGACAGGGGGCGGAGACCCAGTACTTC. J is TRBJ2-5 and V is TRBV11-3, with 10 bases matching TRBD1. Germline loops: CDR1 SGHNT, CDR2 YENEEA. The CDR3 is 14 amino acids. Trimming took 1 base from V and 5 from J; bases not matched to a gene: 1.

The chain has TRBV10-1 and TRBJ2-1; 12 bases agree with TRBD2. Trimming cost V 4 bases and J 0 bases; bases outside gene matches: 4. The CDR3 is 17 residues long. Per the germline V gene, CDR1 is WNHNN and CDR2 is SYGVQD (reference sequence). CDR3 protein: CASSVLAGGSSYNEQFF. The CDR3 coding sequence is TGCGCCAGCAGTGTCCTAGCGGGAGGGAGCTCCTACAATGAGCAGTTCTTC.

The chain uses TRBV20-1 and TRBJ2-5; D is unresolved. With 5 bases removed from V and 3 bases from J, the gap between germline ends came to 4 bases. CDR1 and CDR2 from the germline V gene are DFQATT and SNEGSKA (reference sequence). The CDR3 sequence is 10 residues long. The CDR3 DNA follows: TGCAGTGCTCCCGAAGAGACCCAGTACTTC. It codes for CSAPEETQYF.

About this clone itself: The junction does not match germline at one end; this may be a read error. The chain recombines TRBV7-9 with TRBJ2-7, with a weak D call TRBD1 (5 bases). The CDR3 has 12 amino acids. CDR1 and CDR2 from the germline V gene are SEHNR and FQNEAQ (reference sequence). In DNA, the CDR3 is TGTTCCAGCAGCCCTCAGGGCTTCGAGCAGTACTTC. Translating it yields CSSSPQGFEQYF.

This clone was recorded a few times. The chain carries TRBV6-1 and TRBJ1-6; TRBD1 is a possible D gene (6 bases). Germline V lookup: CDR1 MNHNS, CDR2 SASEGT. The CDR3 covers 15 residues. The germline V and J ends were trimmed by 0 bases and 8 bases, with 11 bases remaining between them. In DNA form, the CDR3 reads TGTGCCAGCAGTGAAGCTTCGGACAGCTATTCACCCCTCCACTTT. Its protein product is CASSEASDSYSPLHF.

J is TRBJ1-2 and V is TRBV10-3; D perhaps matches TRBD1 (6 bases). V lost 3 bases to trimming and J lost 4 bases, with 6 bases between them. The CDR3 extends over 12 amino acids. Germline CDR1 and CDR2: ENHRY and SYGVKD. This CDR3 reads CAISDRGYGYTF. In DNA form, the CDR3 reads TGTGCCATCAGTGACAGGGGCTATGGCTACACCTTC.

The rearrangement joins TRBV5-1 to TRBJ2-7; the match to TRBD2 covers 14 bases. Germline-derived CDR1 and CDR2 are SGHRS and YFSETQ. CDR3 length: 15 amino acids. V was pared by 4 bases and J by 7 bases, with 7 bases of the junction left unmatched. CDR3 in DNA: TGCGCCAGCAGCCTTGGGACTAGCGGGAGCTGGGAGCAGTACTTC. Translation: CASSLGTSGSWEQYF.

The chain employs TRBV28 and TRBJ2-3, with 10 bases aligning to TRBD2. The V gene end was trimmed by 7 bases and the J gene end by 1 base; junction bases not matched to a gene: 2. The CDR3 extends over 14 amino acids. CDR1 MDHEN and CDR2 SYDVKM come from the germline V gene. The DNA of the CDR3 is TGTGCCAGCAAGGGGACTAGCGGCACAGATACGCAGTATTTT. Amino acids: CASKGTSGTDTQYF.

This clone was counted once. This rearrangement joins TRBV2 to TRBJ2-1; TRBD2 matches at 12 bases. The trim removed 8 bases at V and 7 bases at J, leaving 9 bases unmatched. Germline-derived CDR1 and CDR2 are SNHLY and FYNNEI. The CDR3 extends over 15 amino acids. CDR3: CASSGPSGRGNEQFF. The CDR3 DNA reads as TGTGCCAGCTCTGGCCCTAGCGGGAGGGGGAATGAGCAGTTCTTC.

The J gene is TRBJ2-7, the V gene TRBV10-1, with 7 bases aligning to TRBD1. The germline V gene encodes CDR1 WNHNN and CDR2 SYGVQD (reference sequence). Trimming at V came to 2 bases and at J to 5 bases, leaving 6 bases not matched to a gene. The CDR3 consists of 14 residues. The CDR3, as DNA: TGCGCCAGCAGTGAGGGCAAGGGGGCCCACGAGCAGTACTTC. This sequence encodes CASSEGKGAHEQYF.

The chain joins TRBV15 to TRBJ1-1, with D uncertain. Germline assignment: CDR1 LNHNV and CDR2 YYDKDF (reference sequence). The CDR3 has 14 residues. The V and J ends lost 0 bases and 7 bases respectively, with 12 bases between them. This CDR3 is CATSRDPNSVEAFF. DNA of the CDR3: TGTGCCACCAGCAGAGATCCCAACTCGGTTGAAGCTTTCTTT.

With respect to this clone: The sample carries other DNA sequences with the same CDR3. The chain is built from TRBV9 and TRBJ1-3; maybe TRBD1 (5 bases). CDR1 SGDLS and CDR2 YYNGEE come from the germline V gene. Deletions cut 0 bases from V and 0 bases from J, with 7 bases between. CDR3 length equals 15 residues. In DNA, the CDR3 is TGTGCCAGCAGCGTAGGGGGGGTCTCTGGAAACACCATATATTTT. The encoded protein is CASSVGGVSGNTIYF.

CDR3 residues: CAWRGQSNYGYTF. The CDR3 DNA follows: TGTGCCTGGCGGGGACAGTCAAACTATGGCTACACCTTC. The chain recombines TRBV30 with TRBJ1-2; the match to TRBD1 covers 7 bases. From germline, CDR1 is GTSNPN and CDR2 SVGIG (reference sequence). The CDR3 consists of 13 residues. The J segment lost 2 bases and the V segment lost 5 bases, leaving 5 bases of the junction unmatched.

The chain has TRBV7-6 and TRBJ2-2, with a weak D call TRBD2 (5 bases). This CDR3 contains 14 residues. The germline V gene has CDR1 SGHVS and CDR2 FNYEAQ. The V gene lost 9 bases and the J gene lost 2 bases, with 13 bases spanning the gap. CDR3 region: CASQSRANTGELFF. Here the CDR3 DNA reads TGTGCCAGTCAATCGAGGGCTAACACCGGGGAGCTGTTTTTT.